This entry lists 19 T cell receptor beta chains sequenced from one sample in a study of blood T cells in healthy people across ages. The use of a sample-barcoded 5' primer and a J-beta primer mix characterized a second PCR of about 7 to 12 cycles. TCRdb reprocessed the 5' RACE reads with MiXCR, giving one entry per CDR3 protein. The data contain some 1.5 million distinct CDR3 sequences, under 30% of them singletons. The source material was blood. Receptors were obtained from a woman aged 30 to 39 in good health.

There are many counts of this clonotype. The chain's CDR3 is CASSFGQGRNFEQYF. DNA for the CDR3: TGCGCCAGCAGCTTCGGACAGGGGAGAAACTTCGAGCAGTACTTC. The chain links TRBV5-1 to TRBJ2-7; 9 bases align to TRBD1. With 2 bases clipped from V and 6 bases from J, the junction kept 9 bases outside the gene matches. CDR3 length equals 15 residues. Germline CDR1 SGHRS, CDR2 YFSETQ.

The rearrangement links TRBV11-2 to TRBJ2-3; 7 bases match TRBD2. CDR1 is SGHAT and CDR2 is FQNNGV in the germline V gene. The CDR3 spans 15 residues. The J segment lost 4 bases and the V segment lost 5 bases, leaving 9 bases of the junction unmatched. As DNA, the CDR3 is TGTGCCAGCAGCCCAGGACTAGGGTACCCAGATACGCAGTATTTT. This encodes CASSPGLGYPDTQYF.

To note about this clonotype: A much more abundant neighbour one base away suggests this may be a read error. This sequence joins TRBV4-1 and TRBJ2-1; 7 nucleotides match TRBD2. The DNA end is a closer match to TRBJ2-7, so the J assignment may be wrong. Germline loops: CDR1 MGHRA, CDR2 YSYEKL. CDR3 size: 15 residues. The CDR3 sequence is CASSQEGGDYNEQYF. For the CDR3, the DNA is TGCGCCAGCAGCCAAGAGGGGGGGGACTACAATGAGCAGTACTTC.

The V gene is TRBV7-2, the J gene TRBJ1-1; D is uncertain. V dropped 5 bases and J dropped 5 bases, with 15 bases sitting between them. The CDR3 has 14 residues. Germline V gives CDR1 SGHTA, CDR2 FQGNSA. For the CDR3, the DNA is TGTGCCAGCAGCCCTCACAACCGCGGGACTGAAGCTTTCTTT. Amino acids: CASSPHNRGTEAFF.

This clonotype was picked up many times. V and J are TRBV6-6 and TRBJ2-7, with D possibly TRBD1 on 5 matching bases. The length of the CDR3 is 14 residues. The germline V gene encodes CDR1 MNHNY and CDR2 SVGAGI (reference sequence). The V and J ends lost 2 bases and 5 bases respectively, with 13 bases between them. The CDR3 sequence: CASSYVAGLNEQYF. As DNA, the CDR3 is TGTGCCAGCAGTTACGTCGCAGGGTTGAACGAGCAGTACTTC.

This chain uses TRBV20-1 with TRBJ2-1, with TRBD2 matching over 12 bases. The CDR3 is 18 residues long. Trimming took 5 bases from V and 0 from J; bases not matched to a gene: 11. Germline V CDR1 and CDR2: DFQATT, SNEGSKA (reference sequence). CDR3 protein: CSAPNLAGGPSSYNEQFF. CDR3 coding DNA: TGCAGTGCTCCGAATCTAGCGGGGGGGCCGAGCTCCTACAATGAGCAGTTCTTC.

This clonotype was recorded a few times. The V call is TRBV5-1, the J call TRBJ2-7; no clear D gene. Germline V gene sequence: CDR1 SGHRS, CDR2 YFSETQ. The CDR3 contains 16 residues. V was trimmed by 0 bases and J by 2 bases, leaving 15 bases between them. The chain's CDR3 is CASSLAPEVKAYEQYF. The CDR3 nucleotides read TGCGCCAGCAGCTTGGCCCCCGAAGTTAAGGCCTACGAGCAGTACTTC.

V usage is TRBV6-2 or TRBV6-3 and J usage is TRBJ1-5, with 10 bases matching TRBD1. The CDR3 contains 17 residues. Germline CDR1 MNHEY, CDR2 SVGEGT. J gave up 2 bases and V 6 bases, and 10 bases lay outside the gene matches. The CDR3 nucleotides are TGTGCCAGCAGACGGGACAGGGGAATGATTGGCAATCAGCCCCAGCATTTT. Residues: CASRRDRGMIGNQPQHF.

This clonotype came up a few times. The gene calls are TRBV2 and TRBJ2-7, with D perhaps TRBD2 (5 bases). Germline V gives CDR1 SNHLY, CDR2 FYNNEI. The CDR3 runs 13 residues. V was shortened by 4 bases and J by 3 bases, with 10 bases between the two germline ends. The chain's CDR3 is CASSGSVDYEQYF. The CDR3 DNA is TGTGCCAGCAGTGGTAGCGTGGACTACGAGCAGTACTTC.

In its sample, this clonotype was seen once. A much larger clone lies a single base off, so this may be a read error. The chain is built from TRBV2 and TRBJ2-7; D gene ambiguous. V dropped 3 bases and J dropped 9 bases, with 6 bases sitting between them. CDR3 length equals 10 residues. Germline CDR1 is SNHLY and CDR2 is FYNNEI. The DNA for the CDR3 is TGTGCCAGCAGTGAGGACGGGCAGTACTTC. This codes for CASSEDGQYF.

Ten or more counts support this clonotype. The chain uses TRBV5-1 and TRBJ2-5; TRBD1 aligns across 9 bases. Unmatched junction bases numbered 11, after V lost 4 bases and J lost 7 bases. The CDR3 covers 15 residues. CDR1 and CDR2 from the germline V gene are SGHRS and YFSETQ. CDR3: CASSPIQGAQVTQYF. The CDR3 nucleotides read TGCGCCAGCAGCCCCATACAGGGGGCGCAGGTGACCCAGTACTTC.

This clonotype was seen only a few times. This chain uses TRBV4-1 with TRBJ1-1; D is ambiguous. The CDR3 loop spans 19 amino acids. V lost 3 bases to trimming and J lost 1 base, with 24 bases between them. Germline CDR1 and CDR2: MGHRA and YSYEKL. The CDR3 spells CASSQQAYSTRGRNTEAFF. The CDR3, as DNA: TGCGCCAGCAGCCAGCAGGCCTATTCAACCCGAGGACGGAACACTGAAGCTTTCTTT.

The chain couples TRBV30 to TRBJ2-3, with 11 bases aligning to TRBD2. Per germline, CDR1 GTSNPN and CDR2 SVGIG (reference sequence). The CDR3 consists of 14 residues. The junction had 6 bases not matched to a gene; V was cut back by 4 bases and J by 6 bases. In DNA, the CDR3 is TGTGCCTGGAATCTAGCGGGAGGAGCGGATACGCAGTATTTT. It encodes CAWNLAGGADTQYF.

This clonotype appeared a few times. A read error may explain this, as a much larger clone is one base away. DNA of the CDR3: TGTGCCTCCAGCCGGGACAGGGGGGCCAAAAACATTCAGTACTTC. This encodes CASSRDRGAKNIQYF. V gene TRBV15 combines with J gene TRBJ2-4, with 11 bases lining up with TRBD1. The germline CDR1 and CDR2 sequences are LNHNV and YYDKDF (reference sequence). There are 15 residues in the CDR3.

This clonotype was counted a few times. This chain links TRBV7-2 with TRBJ2-7; D remains unclear. Germline V CDR1 and CDR2: SGHTA, FQGNSA. The ends were cut back, 0 bases at V and 3 bases at J, with 15 bases in the middle. The length of the CDR3 is 16 residues. CDR3 residues: CASSLASTGRRYEQYF. The CDR3 DNA follows: TGTGCCAGCAGCTTAGCGTCTACGGGTCGCCGCTACGAGCAGTACTTC.

A few counts support this clonotype. The rearrangement links TRBV20-1 to TRBJ2-3; TRBD2 aligns across 10 bases. The CDR3 has 16 amino acids. The junction had 8 bases not matched to a gene; V was cut back by 5 bases and J by 0 bases. Germline V gives CDR1 DFQATT, CDR2 SNEGSKA (reference sequence). The CDR3 nucleotides read TGCAGTGCTCGGGCCGGGACTAGCGTCAGCACAGATACGCAGTATTTT. Residues: CSARAGTSVSTDTQYF.

Worth noting for this clonotype: This clone may be a read error of a much larger clone one base away. V usage is TRBV20-1 and J usage is TRBJ2-7; maybe TRBD2 (5 bases). V lost 0 bases and J 7 bases, leaving 16 bases between the germline ends. Germline CDR1 reads DFQATT; CDR2 reads SNEGSKA (reference sequence). The CDR3 is 14 residues long. CDR3 nucleotides: TGCAGTGCTAGAGAGGGGAGCTCCCCAAGGGAGCAGTACTTC. Translated: CSAREGSSPREQYF.

This clonotype was detected a few times. V usage is TRBV11-2 and J usage is TRBJ1-1, with unresolved D. Trimming stripped 2 bases from V and 2 bases from J, with 9 bases between. There are 14 residues in the CDR3. Germline CDR1 SGHAT, CDR2 FQNNGV. The CDR3 loop reads CASSLSRFNTEAFF. Here the CDR3 DNA reads TGTGCCAGCAGCTTAAGCCGGTTTAACACTGAAGCTTTCTTT.

The sample holds one count of this clonotype. CDR3 region: CSVPRGTNEKLFF. The CDR3 DNA reads as TGCAGTGTCCCCAGGGGAACTAATGAAAAACTGTTTTTT. The chain combines TRBV20-1 with TRBJ1-4, with a tentative D call TRBD1 (6 bases). The V and J ends lost 7 bases and 1 base respectively, with 10 bases between them. The CDR3 is made up of 13 amino acids. From germline, CDR1 is DFQATT and CDR2 SNEGSKA (reference sequence).